The 7 T cell receptor beta chains in this list originate from one sample, sequenced in a study of regulatory T cells in long-lasting Graves disease. As for time point: newly diagnosed GD, antithyroid drugs for less than 3 months. RNA isolated from PBMCs was used to make the TCR library. With iRepertoire HTBI primers and Arm-PCR of CDR3 regions, TCR beta libraries were built. TCRdb re-called the multiplex PCR reads with MiXCR, one entry per CDR3 protein. The sample holds some 560,000 distinct CDR3 sequences; about 16% are singletons and the top ten take around 25%. These sequences were also reported in another study, on T cells in Graves' hyperthyroidism and ophthalmopathy.

Source: peripheral blood mononuclear cells (PBMCs), taken at new diagnosis, from a patient treated with antithyroid drugs. The receptors originated from a woman aged 35 to 60 with Graves disease.

J is TRBJ2-7 and V is TRBV5-5, with TRBD2 identical over 10 bases. The CDR3 runs to 15 residues. CDR1 is SGHKS, CDR2 YYEKEE, per germline (reference sequence). With V trimmed by 0 bases and J by 3 bases, 3 bases remained unmatched. In nucleotides, the CDR3 is TGTGCCAGCAGCTTGGTTAGCGGGGGGATCTACGAGCAGTACTTC. It encodes CASSLVSGGIYEQYF.

This clonotype was counted at least ten times. The chain is built from TRBV7-8 and TRBJ2-5; 8 bases are shared with TRBD1. This CDR3 is 13 amino acids long. Per germline, CDR1 SGHVS and CDR2 FQNEAQ. Germline trimming cut 5 bases from V and 5 bases from J; bases unmatched to any gene: 4. CDR3 sequence: CASSTYRGETQYF. In DNA, the CDR3 is TGTGCCAGCAGCACTTACAGGGGGGAGACCCAGTACTTC. Using reference TRBV7-8 and TRBJ2-5 for the parts outside the CDR3, the full variable domain is GAGVSQSPRYKVAKRGQDVALRCDPISGHVSLFWYQQALGQGPEFLTYFQNEAQLDKSGLPSDRFFAERPEGSVSTLKIQRTQQEDSAVYLCASSTYRGETQYFGPGTRLLVL.

This clonotype was seen repeatedly, ten times or more. The V and J genes are TRBV12-3 or TRBV12-4 and TRBJ2-7; no clear D gene. Trimming took 6 bases from V and 0 from J, leaving 18 bases between them. This CDR3 has 16 residues. In DNA form, the CDR3 reads TGTGCCAGCAGCCGTGGTAGTTGGGGAAACTCCTACGAGCAGTACTTC. Its translation is CASSRGSWGNSYEQYF.

This clonotype was seen more than once but under ten times. At one end, the junction sequence differs from germline, possibly due to a read error. This sequence joins TRBV2 and TRBJ2-1, with 7 bases fitting TRBD1. The germline V gene encodes CDR1 SNHLY and CDR2 FYNNEI. CDR3 size: 13 residues. CDR3: CARRSGGRNEQFF. The CDR3 DNA follows: TGTGCCCGCAGATCAGGGGGTAGAAATGAGCAGTTCTTC.

This clonotype was recorded at least ten times. The chain links TRBV18 to TRBJ1-2; no firm D call. The CDR3 contains 15 residues. Germline CDR1 reads KGHSH; CDR2 reads LQKENI. V was clipped by 0 bases and J by 6 bases, with 14 bases between them. CDR3 residues: CASSPPTRVWDGYTF. DNA for the CDR3: TGTGCCAGCTCACCACCGACAAGGGTTTGGGATGGCTACACCTTC.

The chain is built from TRBV7-2 and TRBJ1-4; possibly TRBD1 for D (6 bases). The V end lost 2 bases, the J end lost 3 bases, and 10 bases lay between the germline ends. The V gene's germline CDR1 is SGHTA and CDR2 FQGNSA. The CDR3 spans 15 residues. CDR3 DNA sequence: TGTGCCAGCAGCTTATATTGGGGGCCTAATGAAAAACTGTTTTTT. This sequence encodes CASSLYWGPNEKLFF.

This rearrangement joins TRBV3-1 to TRBJ1-2, with a possible D match to TRBD1 (6 bases). The germline V gene encodes CDR1 LGHDT and CDR2 YNNKEL (reference sequence). Trimming shortened V by 4 bases and J by 5 bases, and 17 bases separated the two germline ends. There are 15 residues in the CDR3. The CDR3 here is CASSPTGFGWYGYTF. CDR3 sequence (DNA): TGTGCCAGCAGCCCCACAGGGTTCGGTTGGTATGGCTACACCTTC.